The text below deals with one T cell receptor (beta chain). Its antigen remains unidentified. The table came from immunoSEQ multiplex PCR; TCRdb's copy has only in-frame clones and leaves some out. The table includes under 25,000 clones, approximately 80% detected once. This sample stems from a study of PD-1 blockade in mismatch repair-deficient tumors. Study-level results: Tumor-resident clones, often undetectable pretreatment in blood, expanded then contracted after pembrolizumab.

The ends were cut back, 0 bases at V and 4 bases at J, with 12 bases in the middle. The CDR3 runs to 15 residues. In germline, CDR1 is SGHAT, CDR2 FQNNGV. This specimen consisted of PBMCs, obtained 52 weeks after starting pembrolizumab. This clonotype was sampled from an adult with mismatch repair-deficient cancer. The chain has TRBV11-2 and TRBJ1-1; D possibly corresponds to TRBD1 (5 bases). CDR3 residues: CASSLEGGAGTEAFF. The CDR3 bases are TGTGCCAGCAGCTTAGAAGGCGGGGCTGGCACTGAAGCTTTCTTT.